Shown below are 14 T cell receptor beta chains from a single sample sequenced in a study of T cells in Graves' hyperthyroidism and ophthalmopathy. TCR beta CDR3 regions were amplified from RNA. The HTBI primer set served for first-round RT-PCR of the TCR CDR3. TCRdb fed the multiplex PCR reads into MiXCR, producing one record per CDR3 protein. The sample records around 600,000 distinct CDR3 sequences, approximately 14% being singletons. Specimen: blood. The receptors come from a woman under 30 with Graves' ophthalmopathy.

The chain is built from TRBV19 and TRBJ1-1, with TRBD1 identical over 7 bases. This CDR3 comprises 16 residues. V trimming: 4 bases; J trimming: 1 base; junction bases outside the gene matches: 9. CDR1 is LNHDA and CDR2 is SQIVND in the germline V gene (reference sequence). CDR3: CASSRLGRGSNTEAFF. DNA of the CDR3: TGTGCCAGTAGTAGGCTGGGCAGGGGGTCGAACACTGAAGCTTTCTTT.

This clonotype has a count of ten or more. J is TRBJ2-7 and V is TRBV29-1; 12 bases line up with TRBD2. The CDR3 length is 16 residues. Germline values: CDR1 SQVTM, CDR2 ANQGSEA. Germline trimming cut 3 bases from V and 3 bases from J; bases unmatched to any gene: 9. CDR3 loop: CSVETSGSSPHYEQYF. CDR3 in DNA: TGCAGCGTTGAGACTAGCGGGAGTTCTCCCCACTACGAGCAGTACTTC.

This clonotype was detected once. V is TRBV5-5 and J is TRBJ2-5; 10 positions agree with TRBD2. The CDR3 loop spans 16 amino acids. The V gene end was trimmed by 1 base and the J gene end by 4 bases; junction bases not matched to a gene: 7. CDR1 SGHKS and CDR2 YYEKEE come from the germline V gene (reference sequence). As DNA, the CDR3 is TGTGCCAGCAGCTTGTATGGGACTAGCGATCGAGAGACCCAGTACTTC. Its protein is CASSLYGTSDRETQYF.

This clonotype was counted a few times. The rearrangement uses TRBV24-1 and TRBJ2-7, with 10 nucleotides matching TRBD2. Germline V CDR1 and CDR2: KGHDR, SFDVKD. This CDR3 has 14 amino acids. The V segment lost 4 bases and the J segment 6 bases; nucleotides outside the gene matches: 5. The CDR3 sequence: CATSDPGTSAEQYF. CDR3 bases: TGTGCCACCAGTGACCCCGGGACTAGCGCCGAGCAGTACTTC.

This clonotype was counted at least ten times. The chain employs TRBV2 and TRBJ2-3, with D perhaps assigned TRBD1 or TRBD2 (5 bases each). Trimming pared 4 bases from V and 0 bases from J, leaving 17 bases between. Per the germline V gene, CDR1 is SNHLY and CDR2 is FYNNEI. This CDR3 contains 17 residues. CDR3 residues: CASSVTAETPSTDTQYF. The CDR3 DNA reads TGTGCCAGCAGTGTGACAGCGGAGACGCCAAGCACAGATACGCAGTATTTT.

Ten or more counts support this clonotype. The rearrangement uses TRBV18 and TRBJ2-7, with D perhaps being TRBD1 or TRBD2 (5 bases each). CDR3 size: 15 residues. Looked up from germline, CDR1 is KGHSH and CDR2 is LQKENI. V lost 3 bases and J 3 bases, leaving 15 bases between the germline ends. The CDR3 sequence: CASSPPGTALYEQYF. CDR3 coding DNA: TGTGCCAGCTCACCCCCCGGGACGGCACTCTACGAGCAGTACTTC.

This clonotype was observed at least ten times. CDR3: CSARGASFYEQFF. CDR3 DNA sequence: TGCAGTGCTAGGGGGGCTTCCTTTTATGAGCAGTTCTTC. The genes are TRBV20-1 and TRBJ2-1, with D possibly TRBD1 on 6 matching bases. Trimming left V 3 bases short and J 8 bases short, with 14 bases between. Per germline, CDR1 DFQATT and CDR2 SNEGSKA (reference sequence). This CDR3 spans 13 amino acids.

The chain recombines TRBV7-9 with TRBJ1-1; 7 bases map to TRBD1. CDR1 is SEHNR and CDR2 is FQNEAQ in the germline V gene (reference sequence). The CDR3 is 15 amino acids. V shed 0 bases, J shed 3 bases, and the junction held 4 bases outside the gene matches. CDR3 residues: CASSLATGQHTEAFF. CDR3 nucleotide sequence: TGTGCCAGCAGCTTAGCAACGGGACAGCACACTGAAGCTTTCTTT.

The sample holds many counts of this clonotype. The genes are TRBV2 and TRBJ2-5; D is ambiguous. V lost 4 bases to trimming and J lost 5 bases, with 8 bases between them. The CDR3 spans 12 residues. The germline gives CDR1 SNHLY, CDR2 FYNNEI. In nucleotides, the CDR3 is TGTGCCAGCAGTGGTATTGGGGAGACCCAGTACTTC. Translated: CASSGIGETQYF.

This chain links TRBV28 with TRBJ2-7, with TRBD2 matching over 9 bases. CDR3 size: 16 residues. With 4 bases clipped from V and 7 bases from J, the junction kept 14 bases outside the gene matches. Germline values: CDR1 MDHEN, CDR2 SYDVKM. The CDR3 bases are TGTGCCAGCAGTTCCTCGGTAGGCGGGAGGGCCGGAGAGCAGTACTTC. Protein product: CASSSSVGGRAGEQYF.

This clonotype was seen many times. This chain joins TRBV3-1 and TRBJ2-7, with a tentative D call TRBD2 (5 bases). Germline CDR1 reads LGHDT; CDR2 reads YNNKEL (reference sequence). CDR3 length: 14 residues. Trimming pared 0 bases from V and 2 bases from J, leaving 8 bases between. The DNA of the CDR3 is TGTGCCAGCAGCCAAGAAGCGGTTACCTACGAGCAGTACTTC. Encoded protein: CASSQEAVTYEQYF.

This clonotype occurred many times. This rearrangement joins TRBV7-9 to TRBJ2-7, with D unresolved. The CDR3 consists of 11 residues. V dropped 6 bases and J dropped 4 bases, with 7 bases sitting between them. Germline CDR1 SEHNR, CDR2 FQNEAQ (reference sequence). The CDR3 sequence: CASRDRYEQYF. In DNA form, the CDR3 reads TGTGCCAGCAGGGACCGTTACGAGCAGTACTTC.

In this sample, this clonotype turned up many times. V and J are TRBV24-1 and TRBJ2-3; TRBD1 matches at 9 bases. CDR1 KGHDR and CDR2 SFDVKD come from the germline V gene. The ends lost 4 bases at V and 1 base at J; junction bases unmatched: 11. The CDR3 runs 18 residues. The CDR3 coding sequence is TGTGCCACCAGTGACCCCGGGACAGGGTCGGGAGGCACAGATACGCAGTATTTT. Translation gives CATSDPGTGSGGTDTQYF.

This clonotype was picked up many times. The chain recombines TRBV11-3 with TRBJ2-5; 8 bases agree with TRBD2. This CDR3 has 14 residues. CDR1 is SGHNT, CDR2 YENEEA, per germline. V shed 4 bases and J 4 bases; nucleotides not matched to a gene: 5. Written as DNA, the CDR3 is TGTGCCAGCAGCTCAAGCGGGAGCGGAGAGACCCAGTACTTC. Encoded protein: CASSSSGSGETQYF.